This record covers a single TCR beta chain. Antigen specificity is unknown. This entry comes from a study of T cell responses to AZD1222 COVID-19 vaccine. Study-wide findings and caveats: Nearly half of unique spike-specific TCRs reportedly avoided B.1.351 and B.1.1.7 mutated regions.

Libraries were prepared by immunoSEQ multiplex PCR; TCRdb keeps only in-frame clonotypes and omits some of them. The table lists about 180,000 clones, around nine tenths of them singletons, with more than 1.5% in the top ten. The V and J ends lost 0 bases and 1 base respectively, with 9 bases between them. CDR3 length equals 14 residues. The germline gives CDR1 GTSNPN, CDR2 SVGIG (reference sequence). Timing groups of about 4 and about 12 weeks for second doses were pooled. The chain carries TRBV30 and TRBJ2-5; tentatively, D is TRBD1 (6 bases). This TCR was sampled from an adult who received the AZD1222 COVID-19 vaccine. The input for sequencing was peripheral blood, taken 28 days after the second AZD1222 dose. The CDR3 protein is CAWSVQGGQETQYF. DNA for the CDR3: TGTGCCTGGAGTGTACAGGGCGGCCAAGAGACCCAGTACTTC.